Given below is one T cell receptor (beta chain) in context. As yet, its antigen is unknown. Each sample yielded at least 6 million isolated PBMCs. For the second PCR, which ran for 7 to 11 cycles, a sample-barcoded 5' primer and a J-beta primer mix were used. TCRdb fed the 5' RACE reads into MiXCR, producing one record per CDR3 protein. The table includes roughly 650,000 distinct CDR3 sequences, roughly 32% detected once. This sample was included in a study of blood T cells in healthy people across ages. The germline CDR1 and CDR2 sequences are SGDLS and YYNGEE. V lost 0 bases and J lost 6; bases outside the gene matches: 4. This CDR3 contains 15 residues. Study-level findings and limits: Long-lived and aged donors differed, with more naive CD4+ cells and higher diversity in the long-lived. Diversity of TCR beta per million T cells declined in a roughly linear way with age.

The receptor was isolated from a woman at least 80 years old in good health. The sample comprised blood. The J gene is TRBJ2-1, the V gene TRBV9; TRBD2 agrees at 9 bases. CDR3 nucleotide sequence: TGTGCCAGCAGCGTAGGAACAGCGGGAGGCAATGAGCAGTTCTTC. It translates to CASSVGTAGGNEQFF.